This section outlines one T cell receptor (beta chain) sequence together with its context. Its specificity is not known. The CDR3 has 14 residues. Unmatched junction bases numbered 9, after V lost 5 bases and J lost 7 bases. Germline CDR1 ENHRY, CDR2 SYGVKD. The data stem from a study of cytomegalovirus exposure and HLA in healthy donors. Study-wide results and limits: In most subjects, TCR beta sequences reportedly gave accurate predictions of HLA-A and HLA-B alleles. DRB1 had the most TCR associations and HLA-C the fewest, a later analysis found, with rates varying by HLA locus.

PCR involved 60 Vbeta and 13 Jbeta primers. Authors' processing steps: Roughly 9.9 million shared chains were among the approximately 76 million unique TCR beta chains that a later analysis counted. Generated by immunoSEQ multiplex PCR, the TCRdb table keeps only in-frame clones and is missing some. V, J and clone size derive from that table, while D and trimming were established from the DNA sequence. Its table records 120,000 to 150,000 clones. Sequencing was done on a sample of PBMCs. V and J are TRBV10-3 and TRBJ1-1, with TRBD1 identical over 8 bases. This TCR was recovered from a woman aged 50 to 65 in good health and CMV-seronegative. The DNA for the CDR3 is TGTGCCATCAGTTCGGACAGGGTAAACCTTGAAGCTTTCTTT. It codes for CAISSDRVNLEAFF.